The sequence of this T cell receptor beta chain was determined in a study of blood T cell repertoires in COVID-19. Across the study: The United States, Italy and Spain provided the acute and convalescent COVID-19 samples. PBMCs, B-cell-depleted T cells, or T cells provided the cDNA or gDNA that made up the material.

Original data processing: Scientists estimated how many nucleated cells there were by amplifying reference gene primers. Data came from immunoSEQ multiplex PCR; TCRdb stores just in-frame clones and leaves some out. The D gene and trimming were derived from the DNA, and the V and J assignments and clone size from that table. The sample holds some 150,000 clones, roughly 79% seen once. The receptor was isolated from a woman in her sixties or seventies with active or convalescent COVID-19. The sequencing input was peripheral blood.

The CDR3 nucleotides are TGTGCCAGCTCACCTATCCGGGACAGCTCTGGAAACACCATATATTTT. The encoded protein is CASSPIRDSSGNTIYF. This rearrangement joins TRBV18 to TRBJ1-3, with 7 bases identical to TRBD1. Germline-derived CDR1 and CDR2 are KGHSH and LQKENI. The CDR3 consists of 16 residues. With V trimmed by 3 bases and J by 0 bases, 5 bases remained unmatched.